Shown below are 12 T cell receptor beta chains from a single sample sequenced in a study of shared clonotypes between healthy human individuals. The assay was immunoSEQ multiplex PCR, and TCRdb's table has in-frame clones only and misses some. The table records roughly 1,500,000 clones, 95% to 99% of them present only once. The sample comprised naive CD4+ T cells sorted from blood. The sample's subset: CD45RA+ positively selected. These receptors were collected from a man under 40 in good health.

V and J are TRBV11-3 and TRBJ2-1, with TRBD2 identical over 9 bases. The V segment lost 8 bases and the J segment 2 bases; nucleotides outside the gene matches: 13. CDR1 SGHNT and CDR2 YENEEA come from the germline V gene. The CDR3 sequence is 17 residues long. CDR3 coding DNA: TGTGCCAGCTCCTCAGGGGGGCTAGCGGGGCCCTACAATGAGCAGTTCTTC. Protein sequence: CASSSGGLAGPYNEQFF.

A note on this clone: Within the sample, other DNA sequences also encode this same CDR3. J is TRBJ2-7 and V is TRBV29-1; 11 bases are shared with TRBD1. The germline gives CDR1 SQVTM, CDR2 ANQGSEA. The CDR3 is 13 amino acids. With V trimmed by 4 bases and J by 4 bases, 3 bases remained unmatched. This chain's CDR3 is CSVVGTGGYEQYF. CDR3 DNA: TGCAGCGTTGTGGGGACAGGGGGATACGAGCAGTACTTC.

The chain has TRBV7-9 and TRBJ2-7; D not resolved. The CDR3 covers 14 residues. Germline V CDR1 and CDR2: SEHNR, FQNEAQ (reference sequence). Trimming shortened V by 5 bases and J by 6 bases, and 17 bases separated the two germline ends. CDR3 nucleotides: TGTGCCAGCAGCCTATCAGTTACTTCTCCCGAGCAGTACTTC. It encodes CASSLSVTSPEQYF.

The chain carries TRBV9 and TRBJ2-3; 8 bases fit TRBD1. Germline V gene sequence: CDR1 SGDLS, CDR2 YYNGEE. This CDR3 has 13 amino acids. V was clipped by 2 bases and J by 5 bases; unmatched bases: 1. The CDR3 nucleotides read TGTGCCAGCAGCGTGGACAGGGTAGATACGCAGTATTTT. Residues: CASSVDRVDTQYF.

V and J are TRBV28 and TRBJ2-2; 9 positions match TRBD1. Trimming took 8 bases from V and 5 from J; bases not matched to a gene: 6. The CDR3 totals 14 residues. In germline, CDR1 is MDHEN, CDR2 SYDVKM. CDR3 residues: CASLSGTGTGELFF. Written as DNA, the CDR3 is TGTGCCAGCCTATCAGGGACAGGGACCGGGGAGCTGTTTTTT.

J is TRBJ2-1 and V is TRBV5-1; the D call may be TRBD1 or TRBD2 (5 bases each). Germline assignment: CDR1 SGHRS and CDR2 YFSETQ. V was shortened by 4 bases and J by 3 bases, with 17 bases between the two germline ends. This CDR3 contains 16 residues. CDR3: CASSHGIGANYNEQFF. DNA of the CDR3: TGCGCCAGCAGCCACGGTATCGGGGCCAACTACAATGAGCAGTTCTTC.

The V and J genes are TRBV30 and TRBJ2-7, with 7 bases fitting TRBD1. In germline, CDR1 is GTSNPN, CDR2 SVGIG (reference sequence). V gave up 3 bases and J gave up 1 base; unmatched junction bases: 3. The CDR3 totals 13 residues. The CDR3 nucleotides read TGTGCCTGGAGGGGACAGCCATCCTACGAGCAGTACTTC. Encoded protein: CAWRGQPSYEQYF.

The gene calls are TRBV18 and TRBJ1-1; a weak D match, TRBD1 (5 bases). This CDR3 spans 15 amino acids. V dropped 6 bases and J dropped 4 bases, with 18 bases sitting between them. Germline CDR1 and CDR2: KGHSH and LQKENI. The CDR3 DNA is TGTGCCAGCTCCAAGGGGCCTTCCGATACCACTGAAGCTTTCTTT. This codes for CASSKGPSDTTEAFF.

The chain employs TRBV10-3 and TRBJ2-7, with 9 bases lining up with TRBD1. V shed 0 bases and J 5 bases; nucleotides not matched to a gene: 5. Per germline, CDR1 ENHRY and CDR2 SYGVKD. The CDR3 has 15 residues. The CDR3 DNA sequence: TGTGCCATCAGTGAGTCGGGGACAGGGTTCCACGAGCAGTACTTC. Protein product: CAISESGTGFHEQYF.

This clone was seen only once. The chain joins TRBV28 to TRBJ2-1, with D possibly matching TRBD2 (6 bases). Germline V gene lookup returns CDR1 MDHEN and CDR2 SYDVKM. The CDR3 is 15 residues long. Trimming removed 2 bases at V and 2 bases at J, with 10 bases between. The CDR3 protein is CASSLLPSAYNEQFF. The CDR3 coding sequence is TGTGCCAGCAGTTTACTCCCTAGCGCCTACAATGAGCAGTTCTTC.

The CDR3 is CASSLRAGGNTIYF. CDR3 DNA sequence: TGTGCCAGCAGCTTAAGGGCGGGAGGAAACACCATATATTTT. The chain has TRBV11-2 and TRBJ1-3; no clear D. CDR3 length equals 14 residues. CDR1 is SGHAT and CDR2 is FQNNGV in the germline V gene. The V end lost 2 bases, the J end lost 4 bases, and 9 bases lay between the germline ends. The variable domain in full, completed from reference TRBV11-2 and TRBJ1-3, reads EAGVAQSPRYKIIEKRQSVAFWCNPISGHATLYWYQQILGQGPKLLIQFQNNGVVDDSQLPKDRFSAERLKGVDSTLKIQPAKLEDSAVYLCASSLRAGGNTIYFGEGSWLTVV.

This clone was recorded only once. The chain has TRBV28 and TRBJ2-7; D is uncertain. Trimming left V 2 bases short and J 6 bases short, with 8 bases between. This CDR3 spans 12 amino acids. Germline loops: CDR1 MDHEN, CDR2 SYDVKM. CDR3 nucleotides: TGTGCCAGCAGTTTAGTCTCGCGCGAGCAGTACTTC. Its translation is CASSLVSREQYF.